Listed here are 25 T cell receptor beta chains from one sample, sequenced in a study of blood T cell repertoires in COVID-19. The assay was immunoSEQ multiplex PCR, and TCRdb's table has in-frame clones only and misses some. The sample holds about 16,000 clones, around 90% seen once. The sequenced material came from peripheral blood. Every receptor here comes from a woman over 75 with COVID-19, enrolled during active disease.

This clone was seen once. The chain recombines TRBV24-1 with TRBJ2-7, with 7 bases that match TRBD1. The CDR3 totals 13 residues. The junction had 5 bases not matched to a gene; V was cut back by 4 bases and J by 6 bases. Per the germline V gene, CDR1 is KGHDR and CDR2 is SFDVKD. The CDR3 nucleotides read TGTGCCACCAGTGACACTACAGGGGTCGAGCAGTACTTC. Protein sequence: CATSDTTGVEQYF.

The rearrangement links TRBV5-1 to TRBJ2-1, with 8 bases aligning to TRBD2. Germline V gene sequence: CDR1 SGHRS, CDR2 YFSETQ. There are 15 residues in the CDR3. Trimming at V came to 5 bases and at J to 0 bases, leaving 4 bases not matched to a gene. The CDR3 nucleotides are TGCGCCAGCAGTCCTAGCGGGTCCTCCTACAATGAGCAGTTCTTC. Its translation: CASSPSGSSYNEQFF.

This clone was seen more than once but under ten times. The CDR3: CASSPYYRGKEEKLFF. DNA for the CDR3: TGTGCCAGCTCACCGTACTACAGGGGGAAGGAGGAAAAACTGTTTTTT. This chain connects TRBV18 to TRBJ1-4, with 8 bases fitting TRBD1. This CDR3 contains 16 residues. CDR1 is KGHSH and CDR2 is LQKENI in the germline V gene. V shed 3 bases, J shed 8 bases, and the junction held 11 bases outside the gene matches.

This clone has just one count. This rearrangement joins TRBV7-9 to TRBJ2-5; TRBD1 matches 8 bases. CDR1 is SEHNR and CDR2 is FQNEAQ in the germline V gene (reference sequence). The junction had 10 bases not matched to a gene; V was cut back by 5 bases and J by 2 bases. The CDR3 contains 16 residues. In nucleotides, the CDR3 is TGTGCCAGCAGCCGCTCCCGGACAGGGTATCAAGAGACCCAGTACTTC. Amino acid sequence: CASSRSRTGYQETQYF.

This chain connects TRBV11-2 to TRBJ2-7, with a weak D call TRBD1 (6 bases). The germline V gene encodes CDR1 SGHAT and CDR2 FQNNGV. The CDR3 spans 16 residues. With 1 base removed from V and 0 bases from J, the gap between germline ends came to 13 bases. The CDR3 DNA is TGTGCCAGCAGCTTAGGCGGTAACAGGGCCTCCTACGAGCAGTACTTC. It codes for CASSLGGNRASYEQYF.

V gene TRBV5-4 combines with J gene TRBJ2-7; possible D gene TRBD1, 8 bases. CDR3 length: 17 residues. V lost 4 bases and J lost 2, with 22 bases in between. The germline V gene has CDR1 SGHNT and CDR2 YYREEE (reference sequence). CDR3 coding DNA: TGTGCCAGCAGCCCACAGGGGGGGGCAGGGCGGGCCTACGAGCAGTACTTC. Amino acid sequence: CASSPQGGAGRAYEQYF.

The table lists this clone with a count of one. For the CDR3, the DNA is TGTGCCAGCAGATTGTTCCAGGGAGCGGGGCAGCCCCAGCATTTT. Protein product: CASRLFQGAGQPQHF. The chain is built from TRBV27 and TRBJ1-5; the D gene is possibly TRBD1 (5 bases). Trimming removed 6 bases from V and 7 bases from J, with 19 bases in between. Germline CDR1 MNHEY, CDR2 SMNVEV (reference sequence). The CDR3 consists of 15 residues.

The genes are TRBV10-2 and TRBJ2-1; 14 bases align to TRBD2. The CDR3 has 18 residues. After removal of 6 bases from V and 0 bases from J, the junction contained 7 bases not matched to a gene. Germline V gene lookup returns CDR1 WSHSY and CDR2 SAAADI. Written as DNA, the CDR3 is TGCGCCAGCAGAGGGACTAGCGGGGGCCTGAGCTCCTACAATGAGCAGTTCTTC. Translating gives CASRGTSGGLSSYNEQFF.

This sequence joins TRBV9 and TRBJ2-2; 9 bases are shared with TRBD2. The germline CDR1 and CDR2 sequences are SGDLS and YYNGEE. Unmatched junction bases numbered 1, after V lost 3 bases and J lost 1 base. The length of the CDR3 is 15 residues. DNA for the CDR3: TGTGCCAGCAGCGCACTAGCGGGGAACACCGGGGAGCTGTTTTTT. Translation: CASSALAGNTGELFF.

The chain is built from TRBV5-6 and TRBJ2-7, with 7 positions matching TRBD1. Germline CDR1 is SGHDT and CDR2 is YYEEEE. Trimming took 3 bases from V and 0 from J; bases not matched to a gene: 6. The CDR3 extends over 15 amino acids. The CDR3 DNA reads as TGTGCCAGCAGCTCGCCGGGACAGCTCTCCTACGAGCAGTACTTC. Protein: CASSSPGQLSYEQYF.

The chain uses TRBV7-8 and TRBJ2-7; TRBD2 is a possible D gene (7 bases). Per the germline V gene, CDR1 is SGHVS and CDR2 is FQNEAQ. The CDR3 is 14 amino acids. Trimming left V 5 bases short and J 10 bases short, with 21 bases between. The CDR3 DNA is TGTGCCAGCAGCCAAGGGGGGGCCTTGCTGGGCCAGTACTTC. This sequence encodes CASSQGGALLGQYF.

The chain employs TRBV10-3 and TRBJ1-5; 8 bases are a match to TRBD1. Germline-derived CDR1 and CDR2 are ENHRY and SYGVKD. The CDR3 has 15 residues. Losses at the gene ends were 0 bases for V and 3 bases for J; bases not matched to a gene: 1. This chain's CDR3 is CAISESDRVNQPQHF. The CDR3 coding sequence is TGTGCCATCAGTGAGTCGGACAGGGTCAATCAGCCCCAGCATTTT.

This clone was observed a few times. The genes are TRBV18 and TRBJ2-3; D is possibly TRBD2 (5 bases). CDR1 is KGHSH, CDR2 LQKENI, per germline. With 4 bases removed from V and 3 bases from J, the gap between germline ends came to 17 bases. The CDR3 has 16 residues. Here the CDR3 reads CASSLGADGRTDTQYF. CDR3 nucleotide sequence: TGTGCCAGCTCACTCGGAGCGGATGGGCGTACAGATACGCAGTATTTT.

The chain links TRBV2 to TRBJ1-3; 7 nucleotides align to TRBD1. Unmatched junction bases numbered 6, after V lost 3 bases and J lost 4 bases. The germline CDR1 and CDR2 sequences are SNHLY and FYNNEI. The CDR3 spans 15 residues. The CDR3 DNA sequence: TGTGCCAGCAGTGACGCCAGGGGGGCCGGAAACACCATATATTTT. This encodes CASSDARGAGNTIYF.

The J gene is TRBJ2-1, the V gene TRBV6-2 or TRBV6-3; 10 nucleotides match TRBD1. Germline V lookup: CDR1 MNHEY, CDR2 SVGEGT. This CDR3 has 17 residues. J lost 7 bases, V lost 6 bases, and 15 bases had no gene match. This chain's CDR3 is CASSPFGAGQGNNEQFF. DNA for the CDR3: TGTGCCAGCAGCCCCTTTGGAGCGGGACAGGGGAATAATGAGCAGTTCTTC.

This clone has a handful of counts. The rearrangement uses TRBV24-1 and TRBJ1-2; D remains unclear. This CDR3 spans 11 amino acids. V shed 3 bases and J shed 9 bases, with 7 bases lying between them. In germline, CDR1 is KGHDR, CDR2 SFDVKD. The CDR3 loop reads CATSDRESYTF. The CDR3 DNA sequence: TGTGCCACCAGTGATCGGGAAAGCTACACCTTC.

The CDR3 DNA reads TGTGCCATCCAGGGGGCGCCCCGAGAGACCCAGTACTTC. Its protein is CAIQGAPRETQYF. This chain links TRBV28 with TRBJ2-5, with 8 bases aligning to TRBD1. The CDR3 spans 13 residues. After removal of 10 bases from V and 4 bases from J, the junction contained 8 bases not matched to a gene. CDR1 is MDHEN and CDR2 is SYDVKM in the germline V gene.

The V call is TRBV2, the J call TRBJ2-4, with 7 bases lining up with TRBD2. Germline loops: CDR1 SNHLY, CDR2 FYNNEI. The V gene end was trimmed by 1 base and the J gene end by 6 bases; junction bases not matched to a gene: 3. The CDR3 is 14 residues long. The CDR3, as DNA: TGTGCCAGCAGTGAAGATGTAGCGGGAAACATTCAGTACTTC. Amino acids: CASSEDVAGNIQYF.

This clone was seen just once. The chain recombines TRBV18 with TRBJ2-7; D is perhaps TRBD1 (5 bases). CDR3 size: 15 residues. From germline, CDR1 is KGHSH and CDR2 LQKENI. Deletions cut 2 bases from V and 3 bases from J, with 14 bases between. This CDR3 reads CASSPSIPGNYEQYF. The CDR3 DNA sequence: TGTGCCAGCTCACCATCCATCCCAGGGAACTACGAGCAGTACTTC. Full variable domain (missing parts from reference TRBV18 and TRBJ2-7): NAGVMQNPRHLVRRRGQEARLRCSPMKGHSHVYWYRQLPEEGLKFMVYLQKENIIDESGMPKERFSAEFPKEGPSILRIQQVVRGDSAAYFCASSPSIPGNYEQYFGPGTRLTVT.

The rearrangement joins TRBV7-2 to TRBJ1-1; D perhaps matches TRBD1 (6 bases). The V and J ends lost 1 base and 4 bases respectively, with 10 bases between them. Germline CDR1 SGHTA, CDR2 FQGNSA. There are 14 residues in the CDR3. The CDR3 nucleotides read TGTGCCAGCAGCTTAGTCAGGGGTGTCACTGAAGCTTTCTTT. This encodes CASSLVRGVTEAFF.

By frequency in the sample, this clone is medium-sized (0.01 to 0.1%). The J gene is TRBJ1-1, the V gene TRBV12-3 or TRBV12-4; D is ambiguous. V gave up 3 bases and J gave up 5 bases, with 10 bases separating them. The CDR3 totals 13 residues. The CDR3 region has the DNA TGTGCCAGCAGTTTTGGGCCGCTGACTGAAGCTTTCTTT. It yields the protein CASSFGPLTEAFF.

The chain carries TRBV4-2 and TRBJ1-2; D is unclear. The V end was cut by 0 bases, the J end by 8 bases, with 10 bases between. This CDR3 is 13 amino acids long. Germline values: CDR1 LGHNA, CDR2 YNFKEQ. DNA of the CDR3: TGTGCCAGCAGCCAAGATACCGGGATGGGCTACACCTTC. Translated, it gives CASSQDTGMGYTF.

This clone showed up just a few times. V is TRBV7-3 and J is TRBJ1-1, with 10 bases identical to TRBD1. Germline values: CDR1 SGHTA, CDR2 FQGTGA. The CDR3 runs to 13 residues. After removal of 4 bases from V and 7 bases from J, the junction contained 3 bases not matched to a gene. The CDR3 loop is CASSSTGGLEAFF. As DNA, the CDR3 is TGTGCCAGCAGCTCGACAGGGGGCCTTGAAGCTTTCTTT. Looking up the rest from reference TRBV7-3 and TRBJ1-1 gives the full variable domain: GAGVSQTPSNKVTEKGKYVELRCDPISGHTALYWYRQSLGQGPEFLIYFQGTGAADDSGLPNDRFFAVRPEGSVSTLKIQRTERGDSAVYLCASSSTGGLEAFFGQGTRLTVV.

This chain links TRBV5-1 with TRBJ2-3; D unresolved. V lost 2 bases and J lost 0, with 7 bases in between. Germline CDR1 and CDR2: SGHRS and YFSETQ. This CDR3 contains 14 residues. In DNA form, the CDR3 reads TGCGCCAGCAGCTTTGGTCAGAGCACAGATACGCAGTATTTT. Its protein is CASSFGQSTDTQYF. Drawing the rest from reference TRBV5-1 and TRBJ2-3, the complete variable domain is KAGVTQTPRYLIKTRGQQVTLSCSPISGHRSVSWYQQTPGQGLQFLFEYFSETQRNKGNFPGRFSGRQFSNSRSEMNVSTLELGDSALYLCASSFGQSTDTQYFGPGTRLTVL.

The rearrangement links TRBV5-1 to TRBJ1-1; 9 nucleotides line up with TRBD1. CDR1 and CDR2 (germline): SGHRS, YFSETQ. The CDR3 consists of 16 residues. Trimming removed 3 bases from V and 1 base from J; junction bases left unmatched: 7. Here the CDR3 reads CASSYGTGWENTEAFF. CDR3 sequence (DNA): TGCGCCAGCAGCTACGGGACAGGGTGGGAGAACACTGAAGCTTTCTTT.